The 32 T cell receptor beta chains listed next were all sequenced from one sample in a study of T cells in localized non-small cell lung cancer. Here immunoSEQ multiplex PCR was the method, and the copy in TCRdb shows in-frame clones only, minus some. The repertoire holds approximately 45,000 clones, 81% seen once, with roughly 18% in the top ten. Sequenced material: peripheral blood mononuclear cells, taken before any cancer treatment. The receptors here all came from a man aged 35-69 years with stage III lung adenocarcinoma.

The V gene is TRBV10-3, the J gene TRBJ1-2, with D unclear. V was shortened by 10 bases and J by 2 bases, with 17 bases between the two germline ends. Germline V CDR1 and CDR2: ENHRY, SYGVKD. CDR3 size: 14 residues. This chain's CDR3 is CATQLGESNYGYTF. The CDR3 DNA follows: TGTGCCACCCAACTCGGGGAGAGCAACTATGGCTACACCTTC.

This sequence joins TRBV18 and TRBJ2-7; perhaps D is TRBD1 or TRBD2 (6 bases each). Germline V gene data show CDR1 as KGHSH and CDR2 as LQKENI. The CDR3 is 15 amino acids. The V end lost 3 bases, the J end lost 0 bases, and 12 bases lay between the germline ends. The CDR3 spells CASSPDSGPSYEQYF. CDR3 coding DNA: TGTGCCAGCTCACCGGACAGCGGGCCCTCCTACGAGCAGTACTTC.

J is TRBJ1-2 and V is TRBV30, with D uncertain. In germline, CDR1 is GTSNPN, CDR2 SVGIG (reference sequence). V lost 0 bases and J 9 bases, leaving 17 bases between the germline ends. This CDR3 contains 14 residues. CDR3 protein: CAWSVGVAAWSYTF. CDR3 bases: TGTGCCTGGAGTGTAGGCGTGGCGGCGTGGAGCTACACCTTC.

J is TRBJ1-1 and V is TRBV19, with a possible D match to TRBD1 (5 bases). V gave up 6 bases and J gave up 2 bases, with 16 bases separating them. The CDR3 spans 15 residues. Looked up from germline, CDR1 is LNHDA and CDR2 is SQIVND (reference sequence). The CDR3 sequence is CASSMGLGRNTEAFF. The DNA of the CDR3 is TGTGCCAGTAGCATGGGGTTGGGGCGCAACACTGAAGCTTTCTTT. Supplemented by reference TRBV19 and TRBJ1-1, the full variable domain reads DGGITQSPKYLFRKEGQNVTLSCEQNLNHDAMYWYRQDPGQGLRLIYYSQIVNDFQKGDIAEGYSVSREKKESFPLTVTSAQKNPTAFYLCASSMGLGRNTEAFFGQGTRLTVV.

The chain links TRBV4-2 to TRBJ2-3; no reliable D call. V lost 0 bases to trimming and J lost 6 bases, with 16 bases between them. The germline V gene encodes CDR1 LGHNA and CDR2 YNFKEQ. There are 16 residues in the CDR3. The chain's CDR3 is CASSQEEMATHDTQYF. The CDR3 DNA is TGTGCCAGCAGCCAAGAGGAAATGGCGACCCATGATACGCAGTATTTT.

The genes are TRBV19 and TRBJ1-4; D gene unclear. Germline V gene lookup returns CDR1 LNHDA and CDR2 SQIVND (reference sequence). The CDR3 has 13 amino acids. V gave up 6 bases and J gave up 3 bases, with 8 bases separating them. CDR3 residues: CASRGLSNEKLFF. CDR3 sequence (DNA): TGTGCCAGTAGGGGGTTATCTAATGAAAAACTGTTTTTT.

This clone was picked up one time. The V and J genes are TRBV2 and TRBJ1-5; the D is unclear. There are 15 residues in the CDR3. V gave up 3 bases and J gave up 6 bases, with 15 bases separating them. CDR1 is SNHLY and CDR2 is FYNNEI in the germline V gene. CDR3 sequence (DNA): TGTGCCAGCAGTGACCTTGACACTTGGAGTCAGCCCCAGCATTTT. It specifies CASSDLDTWSQPQHF.

The rearrangement joins TRBV7-9 to TRBJ2-1, with TRBD1 matching 8 bases. Germline lookup yields CDR1 SEHNR and CDR2 FQNEAQ (reference sequence). This CDR3 region has 14 residues. The trim removed 1 base at V and 8 bases at J, leaving 4 bases unmatched. CDR3 nucleotides: TGTGCCAGCAGCTTAGGGACAGGGATAGATGAGCAGTTCTTC. It codes for CASSLGTGIDEQFF. The whole variable domain, remainder taken from reference TRBV7-9 and TRBJ2-1, is DTGVSQNPRHKITKRGQNVTFRCDPISEHNRLYWYRQTLGQGPEFLTYFQNEAQLEKSRLLSDRFSAERPKGSFSTLEIQRTEQGDSAMYLCASSLGTGIDEQFFGPGTRLTVL.

The V and J genes are TRBV5-6 and TRBJ2-2; D gene unclear. V lost 4 bases, J lost 1 base, and 8 bases lay in between. This CDR3 has 14 amino acids. Looked up from germline, CDR1 is SGHDT and CDR2 is YYEEEE. DNA for the CDR3: TGTGCCAGCAGCCCTACACGGAACACCGGGGAGCTGTTTTTT. This codes for CASSPTRNTGELFF.

The chain joins TRBV7-2 to TRBJ2-3, with a possible D match to TRBD1 (6 bases). From germline, CDR1 is SGHTA and CDR2 FQGNSA. The CDR3 covers 14 residues. Deletions cut 5 bases from V and 0 bases from J, with 9 bases between. This chain's CDR3 is CASSTGTSTDTQYF. Here the CDR3 DNA reads TGTGCCAGCAGCACAGGGACCAGCACAGATACGCAGTATTTT.

The J gene is TRBJ2-5, the V gene TRBV5-1; 7 bases line up with TRBD1. CDR3 length: 13 residues. V gave up 3 bases and J gave up 4 bases; unmatched junction bases: 3. Germline loops: CDR1 SGHRS, CDR2 YFSETQ. Here the CDR3 reads CASSSGQLETQYF. The CDR3 region has the DNA TGCGCCAGCAGCTCGGGACAGCTAGAGACCCAGTACTTC.

This chain links TRBV6-1 with TRBJ2-5, with D perhaps matching TRBD1 or TRBD2 (5 bases each). CDR1 MNHNS and CDR2 SASEGT come from the germline V gene. Trimming left V 3 bases short and J 3 bases short, with 11 bases between. This CDR3 region has 14 residues. CDR3 coding DNA: TGTGCCAGCAGTGAGAGAGGGGTAGAAGAGACCCAGTACTTC. Protein: CASSERGVEETQYF.

This sequence joins TRBV10-3 and TRBJ2-5, with TRBD1 matching over 7 bases. The germline CDR1 and CDR2 sequences are ENHRY and SYGVKD. The CDR3 extends over 13 amino acids. Trimming removed 10 bases from V and 3 bases from J; junction bases left unmatched: 8. The CDR3 sequence is CATTDREKETQYF. For the CDR3, the DNA is TGTGCCACCACAGACAGGGAGAAAGAGACCCAGTACTTC.

The chain employs TRBV4-1 and TRBJ1-3; D is perhaps TRBD1 (6 bases). The germline V and J ends were trimmed by 0 bases and 1 base, with 13 bases remaining between them. CDR1 is MGHRA and CDR2 is YSYEKL in the germline V gene. The CDR3 contains 17 residues. CDR3 bases: TGCGCCAGCAGCCAAGATAGGGGGGATCGGTCTGGAAACACCATATATTTT. Translated, it gives CASSQDRGDRSGNTIYF.

V and J are TRBV19 and TRBJ2-1; 11 bases agree with TRBD2. This CDR3 comprises 14 residues. Germline V lookup: CDR1 LNHDA, CDR2 SQIVND (reference sequence). The J segment lost 8 bases and the V segment lost 6 bases, leaving 6 bases of the junction unmatched. The DNA of the CDR3 is TGTGCCAGTAGGTCTCTAGCGGGGGGCGATGAGCAGTTCTTC. Its protein product is CASRSLAGGDEQFF.

V and J are TRBV29-1 and TRBJ2-3; 10 bases line up with TRBD1. Germline V CDR1 and CDR2: SQVTM, ANQGSEA. The CDR3 runs to 15 residues. The J segment lost 3 bases and the V segment lost 1 base, leaving 4 bases of the junction unmatched. The CDR3 loop reads CSVEGGQGVTDTQYF. The CDR3, as DNA: TGCAGCGTTGAAGGCGGACAGGGGGTGACAGATACGCAGTATTTT.

This rearrangement joins TRBV9 to TRBJ1-6, with a possible D match to TRBD1 (6 bases). This CDR3 spans 15 amino acids. V dropped 2 bases and J dropped 6 bases, with 12 bases sitting between them. Germline lookup yields CDR1 SGDLS and CDR2 YYNGEE. Written as DNA, the CDR3 is TGTGCCAGCAGCGTCGCAGGGGCCTCTAATTCACCCCTCCACTTT. Translated, it gives CASSVAGASNSPLHF.

The J gene is TRBJ1-2, the V gene TRBV10-3; D remains unclear. Germline V gene data show CDR1 as ENHRY and CDR2 as SYGVKD. The CDR3 length is 13 residues. V was pared by 7 bases and J by 4 bases, with 13 bases between. CDR3 DNA sequence: TGTGCCATCACCACCGGATTTAGCTATGGCTACACCTTC. Translating gives CAITTGFSYGYTF.

This chain joins TRBV6-1 and TRBJ1-4; a possible D gene is TRBD1 (5 bases). Per the germline V gene, CDR1 is MNHNS and CDR2 is SASEGT. The CDR3 runs to 15 residues. The V end was cut by 6 bases, the J end by 4 bases, with 15 bases between. The CDR3 DNA sequence: TGTGCCAGCAGACCAAGGGACGGTGGTAATGAAAAACTGTTTTTT. Protein product: CASRPRDGGNEKLFF.

This chain connects TRBV6-5 to TRBJ2-5; D may be TRBD2 (6 bases). Germline V CDR1 and CDR2: MNHEY, SVGAGI. The CDR3 covers 15 residues. V dropped 4 bases and J dropped 3 bases, with 15 bases sitting between them. This CDR3 is CASSSMASAKETQYF. DNA of the CDR3: TGTGCCAGCAGTTCAATGGCTAGCGCAAAAGAGACCCAGTACTTC.

The chain carries TRBV9 and TRBJ2-2, with 10 bases identical to TRBD1. CDR3 size: 19 residues. With V trimmed by 7 bases and J by 3 bases, 18 bases remained unmatched. In germline, CDR1 is SGDLS, CDR2 YYNGEE. The CDR3 coding sequence is TGTGCCAGCCGGTTTGGGACAGGGGCCTCAGGGTCGGACACCGGGGAGCTGTTTTTT. Translated: CASRFGTGASGSDTGELFF.

The CDR3 loop is CASSPGLAEETQYF. The CDR3 DNA follows: TGTGCCAGCTCGCCGGGACTAGCAGAGGAGACCCAGTACTTC. This rearrangement joins TRBV18 to TRBJ2-5; 9 bases align to TRBD2. Germline values: CDR1 KGHSH, CDR2 LQKENI. J lost 5 bases, V lost 6 bases, and 7 bases had no gene match. The CDR3 has 14 amino acids.

In DNA, the CDR3 is TGTGCCAGCAGTTTAAGCGCAGGGCATGAAAAACTGTTTTTT. Translated: CASSLSAGHEKLFF. The chain carries TRBV27 and TRBJ1-4, with TRBD1 as a possible D gene (5 bases). Trimming took off 2 bases at V and 6 bases at J, with 10 bases between the two ends. CDR3 length equals 14 residues. The germline V gene has CDR1 MNHEY and CDR2 SMNVEV (reference sequence).

The chain employs TRBV7-6 and TRBJ2-7, with D unresolved. CDR1 SGHVS and CDR2 FNYEAQ come from the germline V gene. CDR3 length: 11 residues. V lost 5 bases and J lost 1, with 3 bases in between. The CDR3 DNA sequence: TGTGCCAGCAGCCCGTCCTACGAGCAGTACTTC. This sequence encodes CASSPSYEQYF.

The chain joins TRBV2 to TRBJ2-1, with D possibly TRBD2 on 5 matching bases. From germline, CDR1 is SNHLY and CDR2 FYNNEI. V was trimmed by 7 bases and J by 0 bases, leaving 7 bases between them. CDR3 length: 13 amino acids. The CDR3 is CASNGVSYNEQFF. CDR3 nucleotide sequence: TGTGCCAGCAACGGGGTCTCCTACAATGAGCAGTTCTTC. The full variable domain, in which reference TRBV2 and TRBJ2-1 provide the parts outside the CDR3, is EPEVTQTPSHQVTQMGQEVILRCVPISNHLYFYWYRQILGQKVEFLVSFYNNEISEKSEIFDDQFSVERPDGSNFTLKIRSTKLEDSAMYFCASNGVSYNEQFFGPGTRLTVL.

The chain couples TRBV7-9 to TRBJ2-5, with 12 bases matching TRBD2. CDR1 and CDR2 from the germline V gene are SEHNR and FQNEAQ (reference sequence). Germline trimming cut 5 bases from V and 1 base from J; bases unmatched to any gene: 5. The CDR3 is 16 residues long. The chain's CDR3 is CASSAGLAGFQETQYF. The CDR3 DNA reads as TGTGCCAGCAGCGCTGGACTAGCGGGGTTCCAAGAGACCCAGTACTTC. The full variable domain, with the rest looked up from reference TRBV7-9 and TRBJ2-5, is DTGVSQNPRHKITKRGQNVTFRCDPISEHNRLYWYRQTLGQGPEFLTYFQNEAQLEKSRLLSDRFSAERPKGSFSTLEIQRTEQGDSAMYLCASSAGLAGFQETQYFGPGTRLLVL.

This clone was found once. The chain combines TRBV19 with TRBJ2-1; possibly TRBD1 for D (6 bases). Per the germline V gene, CDR1 is LNHDA and CDR2 is SQIVND (reference sequence). The CDR3 has 12 amino acids. The V end lost 4 bases, the J end lost 8 bases, and 9 bases lay between the germline ends. The CDR3 DNA follows: TGTGCCAGTAGTAAACCAGGGGATGAGCAGTTCTTC. Protein: CASSKPGDEQFF.

The chain links TRBV5-6 to TRBJ1-5, with 8 positions matching TRBD1. V lost 3 bases and J lost 6; bases outside the gene matches: 5. This CDR3 spans 14 amino acids. The germline CDR1 and CDR2 sequences are SGHDT and YYEEEE. CDR3 sequence reads: CASSYGQGGQPQHF. The DNA for the CDR3 is TGTGCCAGCAGCTATGGACAGGGCGGTCAGCCCCAGCATTTT.

This clone has a single count. The chain links TRBV6-5 to TRBJ2-3; D unresolved. Germline-derived CDR1 and CDR2 are MNHEY and SVGAGI. CDR3 length: 15 amino acids. V was clipped by 2 bases and J by 1 base, with 10 bases between them. The CDR3 region has the DNA TGTGCCAGCAGTTACCAAGAACGGGGCACAGATACGCAGTATTTT. Translated: CASSYQERGTDTQYF.

This clone was recorded only once. At one boundary the junction diverges from the germline segment, which might be a read error. The genes are TRBV6-1 and TRBJ2-7; no reliable D call. The CDR3 length is 15 residues. Germline loops: CDR1 MNHNS, CDR2 SASEGT. CDR3 sequence: CASSGTTLRAYGQYF. CDR3 DNA: TGTGCCAGCAGTGGTACGACCCTCCGAGCCTACGGGCAGTACTTC.

The rearrangement uses TRBV27 and TRBJ2-7; TRBD2 aligns across 9 bases. Trimming at V came to 6 bases and at J to 6 bases, leaving 12 bases not matched to a gene. Germline-derived CDR1 and CDR2 are MNHEY and SMNVEV (reference sequence). CDR3 length equals 15 residues. The chain's CDR3 is CASRPLAGAVSEQYF. For the CDR3, the DNA is TGTGCCAGCAGACCATTAGCGGGGGCCGTCTCCGAGCAGTACTTC.

The chain has TRBV6-4 and TRBJ2-1; tentatively, D is TRBD1 (6 bases). The CDR3 runs to 12 residues. Trimming left V 0 bases short and J 14 bases short, with 11 bases between. Germline V gene sequence: CDR1 MRHNA, CDR2 SNTAGT. The CDR3 loop reads CASSDSNREKFF. CDR3 sequence (DNA): TGTGCCAGCAGTGACTCGAACAGGGAAAAGTTCTTC.